This T cell receptor beta chain was retrieved from a study of control samples from healthy donors and cancer patients. Libraries were prepared by immunoSEQ multiplex PCR; TCRdb keeps only in-frame clonotypes and omits some of them. This repertoire shows around 140,000 clones, over 85% found once; its top ten account for roughly 6.2%. This CDR3 is 14 amino acids long. Germline assignment: CDR1 LNHDA and CDR2 SQIVND (reference sequence). V was pared by 5 bases and J by 4 bases, with 14 bases between. Sequenced sample: blood. The source is a man younger than 35 in good health. This rearrangement joins TRBV19 to TRBJ1-2; D may be TRBD1 (6 bases). Here the CDR3 DNA reads TGTGCCAGTAGTCCAACAGGGAAGGGCTATGGCTACACCTTC. Encoded protein: CASSPTGKGYGYTF.